This TCR beta chain was captured in a study of blood T cell repertoires in COVID-19. Study context: In each case, the material was cDNA or gDNA derived from T cells, B-cell-depleted T cells, or PBMCs.

The method was immunoSEQ multiplex PCR; TCRdb's version includes in-frame clones alone and lacks a portion of them. Here the sample spans about 45,000 clones, about 86% being singletons. V lost 6 bases and J 5 bases, leaving 14 bases between the germline ends. Looked up from germline, CDR1 is SGHTA and CDR2 is FQGNSA. The CDR3 spans 13 residues. Sequencing was carried out using peripheral blood. This receptor was identified in a human donor in a cohort sampled during active COVID-19. The gene calls are TRBV7-2 and TRBJ2-7, with D maybe TRBD2 (6 bases). The DNA of the CDR3 is TGTGCCAGCAGTTACGGGAGTGGCAACGAGCAGTACTTC. Encoded protein: CASSYGSGNEQYF.